These T cell receptor beta chains were read from a single sample in a study of cytomegalovirus exposure and HLA in healthy donors. Using immunoSEQ multiplex PCR, the repertoire was profiled, and TCRdb retains in-frame clones only, with some absent. In the table there are fewer than 250,000 clones, approximately 82% of which are singletons. The specimen sequenced was PBMCs. These receptors all stem from a man aged 18 to 29 in good health and CMV-seronegative. CDR3s include the opening cysteine and the closing phenylalanine or tryptophan. Fields, in order: V gene, D gene, clone size, J gene, CDR3 DNA, CDR3 protein. D genes are given only for firm matches. Size tells how often a clone was seen (once, few, many) or the class of an expanded clone, and some rows leave it out.

V gene: TRBV7-9
D gene: TRBD2
clone size: .
J gene: TRBJ2-7
CDR3 DNA: TGTGCCAGCAGCTTAGTCACGGGAGGGTTATCCGAGCAGTACTTC
CDR3 protein: CASSLVTGGLSEQYF

V gene: TRBV4-1
D gene: TRBD2
clone size: .
J gene: TRBJ2-5
CDR3 DNA: TGCGCCAGCAGCCAAGAGGCTAGCGGGGGACCCCGGGAGACCCAGTACTTC
CDR3 protein: CASSQEASGGPRETQYF

V gene: TRBV28
D gene: TRBD2
clone size: .
J gene: TRBJ2-3
CDR3 DNA: TGTGCCAGCAGTTTATATAGCGGGAGTCTCACAGATACGCAGTATTTT
CDR3 protein: CASSLYSGSLTDTQYF

V gene: TRBV4-1
D gene: .
clone size: .
J gene: TRBJ2-7
CDR3 DNA: TGCGCCAGCAGTGTGGGGAGGAGCTCCTACGAGCAGTACTTC
CDR3 protein: CASSVGRSSYEQYF

V gene: TRBV6-1
D gene: TRBD2
clone size: many
J gene: TRBJ2-3
CDR3 DNA: TGTGCCAGCATTAGCGGGAGGGCCACAGATACGCAGTATTTT
CDR3 protein: CASISGRATDTQYF

V gene: TRBV4-2
D gene: TRBD1
clone size: .
J gene: TRBJ2-7
CDR3 DNA: TGTGCCAGCAGCCAAGGGGACAGGTTTAGCTCCTACGAGCAGTACTTC
CDR3 protein: CASSQGDRFSSYEQYF

V gene: TRBV9
D gene: TRBD2
clone size: .
J gene: TRBJ2-5
CDR3 DNA: TGTGCCAGCAGCAAAGGGGTGGCGGGAGGGCAAGAGACCCAGTACTTC
CDR3 protein: CASSKGVAGGQETQYF

V gene: TRBV4-1
D gene: TRBD2
clone size: .
J gene: TRBJ2-7
CDR3 DNA: TGCGCCAGCAGCCCCACGGGGGCGGGAGGCGCCTACGAGCAGTACTTC
CDR3 protein: CASSPTGAGGAYEQYF

V gene: TRBV6-5
D gene: .
clone size: few
J gene: TRBJ1-1
CDR3 DNA: TGTGCCAGCAGTATACTCTCGAGGGACACTGAAGCTTTCTTT
CDR3 protein: CASSILSRDTEAFF

V gene: TRBV7-3
D gene: .
clone size: few
J gene: TRBJ1-2
CDR3 DNA: TGTGCCAGCAGCTTGGGGCGGGGGCGCGGTGATGGCTACACCTTC
CDR3 protein: CASSLGRGRGDGYTF

V gene: TRBV7-9
D gene: .
clone size: .
J gene: TRBJ1-2
CDR3 DNA: TGTGCCAGCAGCTTTATTGTGGAAGGCGGAAACTATGGCTACACCTTC
CDR3 protein: CASSFIVEGGNYGYTF

V gene: TRBV27
D gene: TRBD1
clone size: .
J gene: TRBJ1-2
CDR3 DNA: TGTGCCAGCGGGGAGACAGGGGTGGGAGGCTACACCTTC
CDR3 protein: CASGETGVGGYTF

V gene: TRBV10-1
D gene: .
clone size: .
J gene: TRBJ1-1
CDR3 DNA: TGCGCCACCCGGGGATCCATGAACACTGAAGCTTTCTTT
CDR3 protein: CATRGSMNTEAFF

V gene: TRBV4-1
D gene: TRBD2
clone size: .
J gene: TRBJ2-7
CDR3 DNA: TGCGCCAGCAGCCGCGGACTAGCGGGGACGGGAGAGCAGTACTTC
CDR3 protein: CASSRGLAGTGEQYF

V gene: TRBV6-1
D gene: TRBD1
clone size: .
J gene: TRBJ2-1
CDR3 DNA: TGTGCCGGACAAACAGGGGCTCTCTCCTACAATGAGCAGTTCTTC
CDR3 protein: CAGQTGALSYNEQFF

V gene: TRBV7-2
D gene: .
clone size: few
J gene: TRBJ2-6
CDR3 DNA: TGTGCCAGCAGCTTATCTCTAGGCTCTGGGGCCAACGTCCTGACTTTC
CDR3 protein: CASSLSLGSGANVLTF

V gene: TRBV5-4
D gene: .
clone size: .
J gene: TRBJ2-7
CDR3 DNA: TGTGCCAGCAGCTTGGAGGACTCCCCCTACGAGCAGTACTTC
CDR3 protein: CASSLEDSPYEQYF

V gene: TRBV4-1
D gene: TRBD1
clone size: .
J gene: TRBJ2-7
CDR3 DNA: TGCGCCAGCAGCCTCTCGGGACAGGGATACGAGCAGTACTTC
CDR3 protein: CASSLSGQGYEQYF

V gene: TRBV6-1
D gene: .
clone size: few
J gene: TRBJ1-4
CDR3 DNA: TGTGCCAGTAGTGTGCTGAAGCTCTTATCGGGTGAAAAACTGTTTTTT
CDR3 protein: CASSVLKLLSGEKLFF

V gene: TRBV13
D gene: .
clone size: once
J gene: TRBJ2-7
CDR3 DNA: TGTGCCAGCAGCTTAGTAGGGGACTCCTACGAGCAGTACTTC
CDR3 protein: CASSLVGDSYEQYF

V gene: TRBV7-3
D gene: TRBD1
clone size: .
J gene: TRBJ2-7
CDR3 DNA: TGTGCCAGCAGCTTAACTGGGACAGAGTACTACGAGCAGTACTTC
CDR3 protein: CASSLTGTEYYEQYF

V gene: TRBV18
D gene: TRBD1
clone size: .
J gene: TRBJ1-2
CDR3 DNA: TGTGCCAGCTCACCATTGGACAGGGACGATGGCTACACCTTC
CDR3 protein: CASSPLDRDDGYTF

V gene: TRBV10-2
D gene: .
clone size: .
J gene: TRBJ1-5
CDR3 DNA: TGCGCCAGCAGTGTTCGGGGCGCGGGGAGCAATCAGCCCCAGCATTTT
CDR3 protein: CASSVRGAGSNQPQHF

V gene: TRBV28
D gene: .
clone size: .
J gene: TRBJ2-2
CDR3 DNA: TGTGCCAGCAGCTTAACTAGTTGGGACACCGGGGAGCTGTTTTTT
CDR3 protein: CASSLTSWDTGELFF

V gene: TRBV27
D gene: TRBD2
clone size: .
J gene: TRBJ2-1
CDR3 DNA: TGTGCCAGCAGTTTATCTCCCCCTAGCGGGAGCAATGAGCAGTTCTTC
CDR3 protein: CASSLSPPSGSNEQFF

V gene: TRBV18
D gene: TRBD2
clone size: once
J gene: TRBJ2-7
CDR3 DNA: TGTGCCAGCTCACCGGGACTAGCGGGAGGAAAGTACGAGCAGTACTTC
CDR3 protein: CASSPGLAGGKYEQYF

V gene: TRBV5-1
D gene: .
clone size: .
J gene: TRBJ1-2
CDR3 DNA: TGCGCCAGCAGCCTGGACCTACCCCTTAACTATGGCTACACCTTC
CDR3 protein: CASSLDLPLNYGYTF

V gene: TRBV30
D gene: .
clone size: few
J gene: TRBJ1-5
CDR3 DNA: TGTGCCTGGCCGGGGGCGGGGGTCAATCAGCCCCAGCATTTT
CDR3 protein: CAWPGAGVNQPQHF

V gene: TRBV6-5
D gene: .
clone size: .
J gene: TRBJ2-7
CDR3 DNA: TGTGCCAGCAGTTACTCGAGACGATTGGGCGACGAGCAGTACTTC
CDR3 protein: CASSYSRRLGDEQYF

V gene: TRBV2
D gene: TRBD2
clone size: few
J gene: TRBJ2-3
CDR3 DNA: TGTGCCAGCAGTGGCTTTGCGGGAGTAGTGGATACGCAGTATTTT
CDR3 protein: CASSGFAGVVDTQYF

V gene: TRBV19
D gene: .
clone size: .
J gene: TRBJ1-4
CDR3 DNA: TGTGCCAGTACGGGGGGACCGGGACGGTATGAAAAACTGTTTTTT
CDR3 protein: CASTGGPGRYEKLFF

V gene: TRBV6-5
D gene: TRBD1
clone size: few
J gene: TRBJ1-2
CDR3 DNA: TGTGCCAGCAGAGACGACAGGGACTCGAATGGCTACACCTTC
CDR3 protein: CASRDDRDSNGYTF

V gene: TRBV19
D gene: .
clone size: .
J gene: TRBJ2-7
CDR3 DNA: TGTGCCAGTAGTGTAACAGGGAGCTCCTACGAGCAGTACTTC
CDR3 protein: CASSVTGSSYEQYF

V gene: TRBV5-8
D gene: .
clone size: .
J gene: TRBJ1-2
CDR3 DNA: TGTGCCTCCAGAGGGCTGGATGGCTACACCTTC
CDR3 protein: CASRGLDGYTF

V gene: TRBV27
D gene: .
clone size: .
J gene: TRBJ2-2
CDR3 DNA: TGTGCCAGCAGTTTACGCCAGGGTGGCACCGGGGAGCTGTTTTTT
CDR3 protein: CASSLRQGGTGELFF

V gene: TRBV19
D gene: TRBD2
clone size: .
J gene: TRBJ2-1
CDR3 DNA: TGTGCCAGTAGTCCATCGCCTCTAGCGGGCCCCGGGTCGGAGTTCTTC
CDR3 protein: CASSPSPLAGPGSEFF

V gene: TRBV13
D gene: .
clone size: .
J gene: TRBJ2-7
CDR3 DNA: TGTGCCAGCAGCTCCCCGGACAGAACTCAAGTCTCCTACGAGCAGTACTTC
CDR3 protein: CASSSPDRTQVSYEQYF

V gene: TRBV27
D gene: TRBD2
clone size: .
J gene: TRBJ2-7
CDR3 DNA: TGTGCCAGCGGGTTAGCGGGGACCTACGAGCAGTACTTC
CDR3 protein: CASGLAGTYEQYF

V gene: TRBV11-2
D gene: TRBD2
clone size: .
J gene: TRBJ2-5
CDR3 DNA: TGTGCCAGCAGCTTTAGTAGGGCGGGAGGATCCCAAGAGACCCAGTACTTC
CDR3 protein: CASSFSRAGGSQETQYF

V gene: TRBV9
D gene: .
clone size: .
J gene: TRBJ2-2
CDR3 DNA: TGTGCCAGCAGCGTAGGATGGACAGAGCTGTTTTTT
CDR3 protein: CASSVGWTELFF

V gene: TRBV6-5
D gene: .
clone size: once
J gene: TRBJ2-7
CDR3 DNA: TGTGCCAGCAGTACCGGGACAACCTACGAGCAGTACTTC
CDR3 protein: CASSTGTTYEQYF

V gene: TRBV7-3
D gene: TRBD2
clone size: .
J gene: TRBJ2-1
CDR3 DNA: TGTGCCAGCAGCTTAGTAGGAGGGGGACTAGCGGGAGGGGAGCAGTTCTTC
CDR3 protein: CASSLVGGGLAGGEQFF

V gene: TRBV2
D gene: .
clone size: .
J gene: TRBJ1-1
CDR3 DNA: TGTGCCAGCAGTGCGGGCAGGGGAATGACTGAAGCTTTCTTT
CDR3 protein: CASSAGRGMTEAFF

V gene: TRBV7-9
D gene: .
clone size: .
J gene: TRBJ2-1
CDR3 DNA: TGTGCCAGCAGCCCCCTAGATGAGCAGTTCTTC
CDR3 protein: CASSPLDEQFF

V gene: TRBV27
D gene: TRBD1
clone size: .
J gene: TRBJ1-1
CDR3 DNA: TGTGCCAGCAGATCGACAGGGGAGGACCCTGAAGCTTTCTTT
CDR3 protein: CASRSTGEDPEAFF

V gene: TRBV30
D gene: .
clone size: .
J gene: TRBJ1-4
CDR3 DNA: TGTGCCTGGGCCCAGGGGTTGAGAAAACTGTTTTTT
CDR3 protein: CAWAQGLRKLFF

V gene: TRBV19
D gene: .
clone size: few
J gene: TRBJ1-5
CDR3 DNA: TGTGCCAGTAGTATAGATCAGAACAGGATCAATCAGCCCCAGCATTTT
CDR3 protein: CASSIDQNRINQPQHF

V gene: TRBV5-5
D gene: .
clone size: .
J gene: TRBJ2-7
CDR3 DNA: TGTGCCAGCCGCGGGACGGGAGACTACGAGCAGTACTTC
CDR3 protein: CASRGTGDYEQYF

V gene: TRBV4-2
D gene: .
clone size: .
J gene: TRBJ2-7
CDR3 DNA: TGTGCCAGCAGCTACGCAGGGGGGAGAGGGACCTACGAGCAGTACTTC
CDR3 protein: CASSYAGGRGTYEQYF

V gene: TRBV5-1
D gene: TRBD1
clone size: .
J gene: TRBJ1-1
CDR3 DNA: TGCGCCAGCAGCTTACAGGGGGGACACACTGAAGCTTTCTTT
CDR3 protein: CASSLQGGHTEAFF

V gene: TRBV2
D gene: .
clone size: .
J gene: TRBJ1-1
CDR3 DNA: TGTGCCAGCAGTTCCGGGACCCTGGGGGGAGCTTTCTTT
CDR3 protein: CASSSGTLGGAFF